The 18 T cell receptor beta chains presented below share a single source sample, sequenced in a study of cytomegalovirus exposure and HLA in healthy donors (dated by TCRdb to the late 2010s). The library was generated by the immunoSEQ multiplex PCR assay. For the multiplex PCR, a mixture combining 60 forward primers for TCR Vbeta segments and 13 reverse primers for TCR Jbeta segments was used. The source is immuneACCESS, and TCRdb retained only in-frame sequences with V and J called. Part of the clones is not carried over; for the studies checked, unresolved V genes explain less than half of this, and the remainder is unexplained. This sample comprises 150,000 or so clones, around 82% of them detected only once. The ten top clones hold roughly 1.5% of the sample. The sample was PBMCs. These receptors all stem from a male donor in good health and CMV-seronegative.

This clone was recorded a few times. The rearrangement uses TRBV27 and TRBJ2-1, with no clear D. Germline V gene data show CDR1 as MNHEY and CDR2 as SMNVEV (reference sequence). The CDR3 loop spans 11 amino acids. V gave up 7 bases and J gave up 7 bases, with 8 bases separating them. CDR3 in amino acids: CASNRGNEQFF. The CDR3 nucleotides read TGTGCCAGCAATAGAGGTAATGAGCAGTTCTTC.

This chain uses TRBV6-5 with TRBJ2-7; 9 bases are a match to TRBD1. The CDR3 is 16 residues long. Germline V gene sequence: CDR1 MNHEY, CDR2 SVGAGI. V gave up 0 bases and J gave up 0 bases; unmatched junction bases: 3. The CDR3 region is CASSYSGTGYSYEQYF. In DNA, the CDR3 is TGTGCCAGCAGTTACTCCGGGACAGGGTACTCCTACGAGCAGTACTTC.

This rearrangement joins TRBV4-2 to TRBJ2-6; TRBD1 is a possible D gene (6 bases). The V and J ends lost 4 bases and 2 bases respectively, with 15 bases between them. The germline CDR1 and CDR2 sequences are LGHNA and YNFKEQ. The CDR3 consists of 17 residues. CDR3 residues: CASSLLGGGPGANVLTF. The CDR3, as DNA: TGTGCCAGCAGCCTTCTGGGTGGGGGCCCTGGGGCCAACGTCCTGACTTTC.

This clone has just one count. This sequence joins TRBV18 and TRBJ2-3; 12 bases line up with TRBD2. Germline CDR1 reads KGHSH; CDR2 reads LQKENI. V shed 3 bases, J shed 4 bases, and the junction held 14 bases outside the gene matches. The CDR3 extends over 19 amino acids. CDR3 nucleotides: TGTGCCAGCTCACCGCGGAGAGCTAGCGGGGGGGCTTTCGCAGATACGCAGTATTTT. Residues: CASSPRRASGGAFADTQYF.

V gene TRBV5-1 combines with J gene TRBJ2-5; 8 nucleotides line up with TRBD2. This CDR3 has 16 amino acids. Germline CDR1 is SGHRS and CDR2 is YFSETQ. The J segment lost 4 bases and the V segment lost 7 bases, leaving 15 bases of the junction unmatched. The CDR3 coding sequence is TGCGCCAGCCGACCTGGGGGAGCGGGGGTTGGAGAGACCCAGTACTTC. This encodes CASRPGGAGVGETQYF.

J is TRBJ2-5 and V is TRBV6-6, with a possible D match to TRBD1 (5 bases). The J call is in doubt because the DNA end fits TRBJ2-7 better. The germline gives CDR1 MNHNY, CDR2 SVGAGI (reference sequence). This CDR3 has 12 amino acids. CDR3 DNA sequence: TGTGCCAGCTGCGAGACAGCCTACGAGCAGTACTTC. Its protein is CASCETAYEQYF.

This clone was seen only once. The V gene is TRBV19, the J gene TRBJ1-4; TRBD1 matches at 7 bases. CDR1 and CDR2 (germline): LNHDA, SQIVND (reference sequence). The trim removed 5 bases at V and 3 bases at J, leaving 9 bases unmatched. There are 16 residues in the CDR3. The CDR3 bases are TGTGCCAGTAGTCTTCAGACAGGGCCGGCTAATGAAAAACTGTTTTTT. Translation gives CASSLQTGPANEKLFF.

V usage is TRBV18 and J usage is TRBJ2-5; a possible D gene is TRBD2 (6 bases). Germline V lookup: CDR1 KGHSH, CDR2 LQKENI. Between the trimmed V and J ends, which lost 5 bases and 2 bases, there was a span of 12 bases. The CDR3 consists of 14 residues. CDR3 protein: CASSAVAAQETQYF. The CDR3, as DNA: TGTGCCAGCTCAGCCGTAGCGGCACAAGAGACCCAGTACTTC. Full variable domain (missing parts from reference TRBV18 and TRBJ2-5): NAGVMQNPRHLVRRRGQEARLRCSPMKGHSHVYWYRQLPEEGLKFMVYLQKENIIDESGMPKERFSAEFPKEGPSILRIQQVVRGDSAAYFCASSAVAAQETQYFGPGTRLLVL.

The chain carries TRBV21-1 and TRBJ2-2; TRBD2, the table's D call, lacks a check against the DNA. TRBV21-1 is labeled a pseudogene. This CDR3 contains 19 residues. The CDR3 coding sequence is TGTGCCAGCAGCAAACCCTCCGGTGCGTATGGGGGGGAAGGCGGGGAGCTGTTTTTT. Amino acids: CASSKPSGAYGGEGGELFF.

This rearrangement joins TRBV5-1 to TRBJ1-2; D call uncertain. Trimming stripped 1 base from V and 2 bases from J, with 6 bases between. Germline CDR1 and CDR2: SGHRS and YFSETQ. CDR3 length equals 13 residues. The CDR3, as DNA: TGCGCCAGCAGCTTGTCAGGAAACTATGGCTACACCTTC. Protein sequence: CASSLSGNYGYTF.

The chain has TRBV28 and TRBJ1-5; tentative D call: TRBD1 (5 bases). CDR1 is MDHEN, CDR2 SYDVKM, per germline. Trimming removed 10 bases at V and 11 bases at J, with 15 bases between. This CDR3 has 11 residues. The CDR3 DNA follows: TGTGCCACCCGTTTCGGAGGGGCCCAGCATTTT. Amino acids: CATRFGGAQHF.

The chain uses TRBV10-2 and TRBJ1-4, with D possibly being TRBD1 (6 bases). CDR1 and CDR2 (germline): WSHSY, SAAADI. V was shortened by 4 bases and J by 5 bases, with 8 bases between the two germline ends. The CDR3 loop spans 13 amino acids. The CDR3 bases are TGCGCCAGCAGTGGAACAGGGAATGAAAAACTGTTTTTT. Protein: CASSGTGNEKLFF.

This clone has a handful of counts. CDR3 in amino acids: CAISGGVSDWDGYTF. The CDR3 DNA reads TGTGCCATCAGTGGGGGGGTTAGTGATTGGGATGGCTACACCTTC. The chain joins TRBV10-3 to TRBJ1-2, with TRBD1 as a possible D gene (5 bases). The CDR3 is 15 residues long. Germline V lookup: CDR1 ENHRY, CDR2 SYGVKD. The germline V and J ends were trimmed by 4 bases and 6 bases, with 18 bases remaining between them.

The V call is TRBV25-1, the J call TRBJ2-3; the match to TRBD1 covers 7 bases. The germline V gene has CDR1 MGHDK and CDR2 SYGVNS. The CDR3 covers 16 residues. V lost 1 base, J lost 2 bases, and 6 bases stayed unmatched. The CDR3 reads CASSESDRAFTDTQYF. CDR3 nucleotides: TGTGCCAGCAGTGAATCCGACAGGGCGTTCACAGATACGCAGTATTTT.

The rearrangement links TRBV7-6 to TRBJ1-2; D might be TRBD1 (5 bases). Germline CDR1 is SGHVS and CDR2 is FNYEAQ. Trimming left V 1 base short and J 4 bases short, with 16 bases between. This CDR3 has 16 residues. DNA of the CDR3: TGTGCCAGCAGCTTAGAGGCCCAGGACAAGAGCTATGGCTACACCTTC. Translated: CASSLEAQDKSYGYTF.

The CDR3: CASSVDQAPNTGELFF. The CDR3 nucleotides read TGTGCCAGCAGCGTAGATCAAGCCCCCAACACCGGGGAGCTGTTTTTT. The chain employs TRBV9 and TRBJ2-2; D is unresolved. Germline CDR1 reads SGDLS; CDR2 reads YYNGEE. There are 16 residues in the CDR3. Between the trimmed V and J ends, which lost 0 bases and 2 bases, there was a span of 11 bases.

The chain is built from TRBV28 and TRBJ1-5; TRBD1 is a possible D gene (5 bases). Germline V gives CDR1 MDHEN, CDR2 SYDVKM. V lost 11 bases and J lost 1, with 18 bases in between. The CDR3 totals 15 residues. In DNA form, the CDR3 reads TGTGCCGGCCGAAAAGGGGAAATGAGCAATCAGCCCCAGCATTTT. Translation: CAGRKGEMSNQPQHF.

This chain links TRBV7-9 with TRBJ1-2, with TRBD1 matching 8 bases. Per the germline V gene, CDR1 is SEHNR and CDR2 is FQNEAQ (reference sequence). This CDR3 contains 14 residues. With V trimmed by 5 bases and J by 6 bases, 8 bases remained unmatched. The CDR3 DNA reads TGTGCCAGCAGCGCCCGGGACAGGACTGATGGCTACACCTTC. As protein: CASSARDRTDGYTF.